This entry lists 15 T cell receptor beta chains sequenced from one sample in a study of blood T cell repertoires in COVID-19 (dated by TCRdb to 2019 to 2021). Library creation used the immunoSEQ multiplex PCR assay. TCRdb provides this immuneACCESS table in a form limited to in-frame rearrangements. Some clones are lacking; in checked studies, under half of them reflect an unresolved V gene, and why the rest are absent is not known. The sample profile shows 60,000 or so clones; approximately 90% of them were found once. In total, the top ten clones hold less than 2% of the sample. The sequenced sample consisted of peripheral blood. The receptors derive from a human donor in a cohort sampled during active COVID-19.

The chain employs TRBV5-4 and TRBJ2-7; weak D call: TRBD2 (5 bases). Germline V gene sequence: CDR1 SGHNT, CDR2 YYREEE (reference sequence). Trimming removed 0 bases at V and 0 bases at J, with 16 bases between. The CDR3 contains 17 residues. This CDR3 is CASSLAKGSAGSYEQYF. The DNA of the CDR3 is TGTGCCAGCAGCTTGGCCAAGGGTAGCGCAGGCTCCTACGAGCAGTACTTC.

This clone was observed a single time. The chain combines TRBV19 with TRBJ2-7; D perhaps matches TRBD2 (7 bases). Germline CDR1 and CDR2: LNHDA and SQIVND (reference sequence). The CDR3 contains 12 residues. CDR3 nucleotides: TGTGCTTCGGGGGGCGATTTATACGAGCAGTACTTC. Translated: CASGGDLYEQYF.

The chain combines TRBV28 with TRBJ1-2, with D possibly TRBD1 on 5 matching bases. The CDR3 runs 13 residues. Trimming removed 2 bases from V and 2 bases from J, with 6 bases in between. The germline V gene encodes CDR1 MDHEN and CDR2 SYDVKM. The CDR3 sequence is CASSLKGNYGYTF. The DNA of the CDR3 is TGTGCCAGCAGTTTAAAGGGGAACTATGGCTACACCTTC.

The rearrangement joins TRBV6-5 to TRBJ1-1, with D unclear. V dropped 8 bases and J dropped 0 bases, with 13 bases sitting between them. Per the germline V gene, CDR1 is MNHEY and CDR2 is SVGAGI. The CDR3 is 14 residues long. CDR3 protein: CASSLGVMNTEAFF. CDR3 nucleotide sequence: TGTGCCAGCTCACTAGGAGTCATGAACACTGAAGCTTTCTTT.

In nucleotides, the CDR3 is TGTGCCAGCAGGGGGGGGTGGGGAACCTCTGGAAACACCATATATTTT. It yields the protein CASRGGWGTSGNTIYF. The J gene is TRBJ1-3, the V gene TRBV27; weak D call: TRBD1 (5 bases). The CDR3 is 16 residues long. The V gene lost 6 bases and the J gene lost 0 bases, with 15 bases spanning the gap. The germline V gene has CDR1 MNHEY and CDR2 SMNVEV (reference sequence).

The V call is TRBV6-5, the J call TRBJ2-2; no definite D call. Germline assignment: CDR1 MNHEY and CDR2 SVGAGI. V shed 4 bases and J shed 2 bases, with 14 bases lying between them. The CDR3 runs to 16 residues. CDR3: CASSFRPLSNTGELFF. DNA for the CDR3: TGTGCCAGCAGTTTCCGACCACTAAGTAACACCGGGGAGCTGTTTTTT.

The V and J genes are TRBV2 and TRBJ2-6, with TRBD1 as a possible D gene (5 bases). This CDR3 contains 16 residues. The germline V gene encodes CDR1 SNHLY and CDR2 FYNNEI. The V gene lost 5 bases and the J gene lost 0 bases, with 11 bases spanning the gap. The CDR3 reads CASSLNRGSGANVLTF. In DNA form, the CDR3 reads TGTGCCAGCAGTCTGAATAGGGGCTCTGGGGCCAACGTCCTGACTTTC.

The chain carries TRBV6-5 and TRBJ2-3; 11 nucleotides agree with TRBD2. Unmatched junction bases numbered 2, after V lost 6 bases and J lost 3 bases. This CDR3 is 14 amino acids long. Per germline, CDR1 MNHEY and CDR2 SVGAGI. As DNA, the CDR3 is TGTGCCAGCAGCCGGACTAGCGGGACAGATACGCAGTATTTT. It translates to CASSRTSGTDTQYF.

This clone was recorded a few times. The rearrangement joins TRBV5-4 to TRBJ2-7; 7 nucleotides align to TRBD2. The J segment lost 5 bases and the V segment lost 2 bases, leaving 7 bases of the junction unmatched. The V gene's germline CDR1 is SGHNT and CDR2 YYREEE (reference sequence). There are 14 residues in the CDR3. The CDR3 sequence is CASSFSAGAHEQYF. Written as DNA, the CDR3 is TGTGCCAGCAGCTTCTCGGCGGGAGCTCACGAGCAGTACTTC. The variable domain in full, completed from reference TRBV5-4 and TRBJ2-7, reads ETGVTQSPTHLIKTRGQQVTLRCSSQSGHNTVSWYQQALGQGPQFIFQYYREEENGRGNFPPRFSGLQFPNYSSELNVNALELDDSALYLCASSFSAGAHEQYFGPGTRLTVT.

This rearrangement joins TRBV7-9 to TRBJ1-2, with 7 nucleotides matching TRBD1. Trimming removed 5 bases from V and 5 bases from J; junction bases left unmatched: 8. CDR1 is SEHNR and CDR2 is FQNEAQ in the germline V gene (reference sequence). CDR3 length: 14 residues. The chain's CDR3 is CASSRQGLVYGYTF. For the CDR3, the DNA is TGTGCCAGCAGCCGACAGGGCCTTGTTTATGGCTACACCTTC. Filled out from reference TRBV7-9 and TRBJ1-2, the complete variable domain reads DTGVSQNPRHKITKRGQNVTFRCDPISEHNRLYWYRQTLGQGPEFLTYFQNEAQLEKSRLLSDRFSAERPKGSFSTLEIQRTEQGDSAMYLCASSRQGLVYGYTFGSGTRLTVV.

The rearrangement joins TRBV4-3 to TRBJ1-5; 9 nucleotides match TRBD1. Germline lookup yields CDR1 LGHNA and CDR2 YSLEER. V gave up 4 bases and J gave up 2 bases; unmatched junction bases: 3. This CDR3 is 15 amino acids long. The CDR3 DNA reads as TGCGCCAGCAGCCGGGGACAGGGCGGCAATCAGCCCCAGCATTTT. It is translated as CASSRGQGGNQPQHF.

The chain is built from TRBV25-1 and TRBJ2-1, with 11 bases identical to TRBD2. With V trimmed by 8 bases and J by 6 bases, 9 bases remained unmatched. The germline V gene encodes CDR1 MGHDK and CDR2 SYGVNS. The CDR3 runs to 15 residues. CDR3 residues: CASDVGLAGGNEQFF. The CDR3 nucleotides read TGTGCCAGCGACGTTGGACTAGCGGGCGGCAATGAGCAGTTCTTC.

V is TRBV2 and J is TRBJ2-7; the D gene is possibly TRBD1 (6 bases). V lost 9 bases and J lost 6, with 18 bases in between. The CDR3 covers 13 residues. Germline CDR1 SNHLY, CDR2 FYNNEI. The CDR3 DNA reads TGTGCCAGGGGTTTAACAGGGATAGGCGAGCAGTACTTC. It translates to CARGLTGIGEQYF.

CDR3 in amino acids: CASSYALAGVETQYF. CDR3 DNA sequence: TGTGCCAGCAGTTACGCACTAGCGGGAGTCGAGACCCAGTACTTC. The chain recombines TRBV6-2 or TRBV6-3 with TRBJ2-5, with TRBD2 identical over 11 bases. Germline CDR1 is MNHEY and CDR2 is SVGEGT. J lost 5 bases, V lost 2 bases, and 4 bases had no gene match. The CDR3 contains 15 residues.

The rearrangement links TRBV27 to TRBJ2-3; 8 bases fit TRBD2. The V and J ends lost 8 bases and 0 bases, in that order; junction bases with no gene match: 10. CDR3 size: 16 residues. Germline CDR1 is MNHEY and CDR2 is SMNVEV (reference sequence). CDR3 coding DNA: TGTGCCAGCCTTCGATCAGCGGGAGCTAGCACAGATACGCAGTATTTT. It specifies CASLRSAGASTDTQYF.